This T cell receptor beta chain derives from a study of blood T cells in healthy people across ages. For every donor, a draw yielded ten milliliters of peripheral blood. The CDR3 runs 16 residues. Germline values: CDR1 DFQATT, CDR2 SNEGSKA (reference sequence). Alongside a J-beta primer mix, a sample-barcoded 5' primer served in a second PCR lasting roughly 6 to 11 cycles. MiXCR, run by TCRdb on the 5' RACE reads, gives a single entry per CDR3 protein. Of under 2,000,000 distinct CDR3 sequences listed, about 49% are singletons. The specimen was blood. The chain combines TRBV20-1 with TRBJ2-5, with D possibly being TRBD1 (5 bases). The end of the DNA is better explained by TRBJ2-7, so the J call may be wrong. The sequence was collected from a middle-aged woman in good health. The CDR3: CSARRLYQGLTYEQYF. Here the CDR3 DNA reads TGCAGTGCTAGAAGGTTGTATCAGGGTCTCACCTACGAGCAGTACTTC.